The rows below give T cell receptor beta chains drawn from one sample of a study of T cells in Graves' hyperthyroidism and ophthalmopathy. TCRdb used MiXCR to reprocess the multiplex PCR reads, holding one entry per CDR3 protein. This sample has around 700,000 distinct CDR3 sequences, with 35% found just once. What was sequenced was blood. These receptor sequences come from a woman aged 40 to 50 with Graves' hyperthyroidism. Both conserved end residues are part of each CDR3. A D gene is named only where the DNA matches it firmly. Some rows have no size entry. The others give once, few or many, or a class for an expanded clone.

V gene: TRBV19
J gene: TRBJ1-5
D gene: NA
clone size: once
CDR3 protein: CASSIGTSGRAGEHF
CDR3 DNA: TGTGCCAGTAGTATCGGGACTAGCGGGAGGGCAGGGGAGCATTTT

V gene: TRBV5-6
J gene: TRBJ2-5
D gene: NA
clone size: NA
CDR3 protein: CASTRRAGVYQETQYF
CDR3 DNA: TGTGCCAGCACCCGCCGGGCAGGGGTGTACCAAGAGACCCAGTACTTC

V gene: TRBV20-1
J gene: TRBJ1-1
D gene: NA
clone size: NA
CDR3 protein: CSARRPLKAFF
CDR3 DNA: TGCAGTGCCCGCCGTCCACTGAAGGCTTTCTTT

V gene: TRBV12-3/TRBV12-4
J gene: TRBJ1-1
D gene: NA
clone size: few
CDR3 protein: CASREALGNTEAFF
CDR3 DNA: TGTGCCAGCAGGGAGGCCCTGGGAAACACTGAAGCTTTCTTT

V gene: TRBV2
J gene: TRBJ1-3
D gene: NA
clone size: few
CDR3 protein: CASSAKTLGNTIYF
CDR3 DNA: TGTGCCAGCAGCGCAAAAACGTTAGGAAACACCATATATTTT

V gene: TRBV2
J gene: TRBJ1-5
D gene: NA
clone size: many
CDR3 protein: CASSGDSNQPQHF
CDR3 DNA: TGTGCCAGCAGTGGAGATAGCAATCAGCCCCAGCATTTT

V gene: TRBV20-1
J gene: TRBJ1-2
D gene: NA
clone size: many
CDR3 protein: CSAGTVRWSGYTF
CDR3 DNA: TGCAGTGCTGGGACGGTACGGTGGTCCGGCTACACCTTC

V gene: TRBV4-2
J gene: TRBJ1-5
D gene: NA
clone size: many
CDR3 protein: CASSQVGGQGTQPQHF
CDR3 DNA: TGTGCCAGCAGCCAAGTTGGCGGGCAGGGCACTCAGCCCCAGCATTTT

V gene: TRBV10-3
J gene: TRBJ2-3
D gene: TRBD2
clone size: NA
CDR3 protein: CAISGYGGGPTDTQYF
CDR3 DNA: TGTGCCATCAGTGGTTACGGCGGGGGGCCAACAGATACGCAGTATTTT

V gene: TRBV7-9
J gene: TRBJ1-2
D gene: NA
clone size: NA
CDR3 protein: CASSLSASRAGGYGYTF
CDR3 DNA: TGTGCCAGCAGCTTATCAGCTTCTCGGGCCGGTGGGTATGGCTACACCTTC

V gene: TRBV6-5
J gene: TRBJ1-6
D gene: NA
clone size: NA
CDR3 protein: CASSYSLDNSPLHF
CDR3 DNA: TGTGCCAGCAGTTACTCCCTGGATAATTCACCCCTCCACTTT

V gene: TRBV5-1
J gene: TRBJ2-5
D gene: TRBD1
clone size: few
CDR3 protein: CASSLGDREPKETQYF
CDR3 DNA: TGCGCCAGCAGCTTGGGGGACAGAGAACCTAAAGAGACCCAGTACTTC

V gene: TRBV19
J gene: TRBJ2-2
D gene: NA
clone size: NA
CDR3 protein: CASSERAGQTGELFF
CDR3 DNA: TGTGCCAGTAGTGAGAGGGCAGGCCAAACCGGGGAGCTGTTTTTT

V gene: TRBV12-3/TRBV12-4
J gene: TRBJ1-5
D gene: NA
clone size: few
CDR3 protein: CASSFGENQPQHF
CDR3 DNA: TGTGCCAGCAGTTTTGGAGAAAATCAGCCCCAGCATTTT

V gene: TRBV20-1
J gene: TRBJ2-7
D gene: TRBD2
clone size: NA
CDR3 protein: CSAMGLAGRNEQYF
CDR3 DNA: TGCAGTGCTATGGGGCTAGCGGGACGGAACGAGCAGTACTTC

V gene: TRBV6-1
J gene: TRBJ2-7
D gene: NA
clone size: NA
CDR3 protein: CASSVETGAYEQYF
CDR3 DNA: TGTGCCAGCAGTGTAGAGACAGGTGCCTACGAGCAGTACTTC

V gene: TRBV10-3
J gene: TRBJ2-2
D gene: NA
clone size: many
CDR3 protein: CAIHGKLAGELFF
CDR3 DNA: TGTGCCATCCACGGAAAACTAGCTGGGGAGCTGTTTTTT

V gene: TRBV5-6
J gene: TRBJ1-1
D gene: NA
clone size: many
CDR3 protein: CASSVDSTLNTEAFF
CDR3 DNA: TGTGCCAGCAGCGTCGACAGTACTCTGAACACTGAAGCTTTCTTT

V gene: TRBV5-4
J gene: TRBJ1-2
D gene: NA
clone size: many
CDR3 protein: CASSFLRDGVDYGYTF
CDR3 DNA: TGTGCCAGCAGCTTCTTAAGGGACGGAGTAGACTATGGCTACACCTTC

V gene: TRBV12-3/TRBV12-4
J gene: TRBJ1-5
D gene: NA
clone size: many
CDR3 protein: CASSREGQGQPQHF
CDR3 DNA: TGTGCCAGCAGTAGGGAGGGGCAGGGACAGCCCCAGCATTTT

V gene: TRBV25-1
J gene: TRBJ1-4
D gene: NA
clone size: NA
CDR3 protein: CASSFREKLFF
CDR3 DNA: TGTGCCAGCAGTTTCAGGGAAAAACTGTTTTTT

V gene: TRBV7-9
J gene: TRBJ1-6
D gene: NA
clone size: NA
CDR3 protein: CASSPPQGHTMTYNSPLHF
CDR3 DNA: TGTGCCAGCAGCCCACCCCAGGGCCACACTATGACTTATAATTCACCCCTCCACTTT

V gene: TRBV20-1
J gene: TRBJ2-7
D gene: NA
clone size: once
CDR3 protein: CSAGTGLSLSRYF
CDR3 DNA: TGCAGTGCTGGGACGGGACTCTCTTTATCCCGGTACTTC

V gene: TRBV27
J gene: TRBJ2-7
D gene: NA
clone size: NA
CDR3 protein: CASSLGRANYEQYF
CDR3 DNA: TGTGCCAGCAGTTTGGGCAGGGCAAATTACGAGCAGTACTTC

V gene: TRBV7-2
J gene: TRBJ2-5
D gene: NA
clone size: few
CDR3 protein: CASSSPRGSETQYF
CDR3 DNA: TGTGCCAGCAGCTCACCGAGGGGGTCGGAGACCCAGTACTTC

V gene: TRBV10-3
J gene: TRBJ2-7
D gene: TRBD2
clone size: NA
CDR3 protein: CAISERVGGAGGEQYF
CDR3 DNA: TGTGCCATCAGCGAACGGGTCGGGGGAGCGGGGGGTGAGCAGTACTTC

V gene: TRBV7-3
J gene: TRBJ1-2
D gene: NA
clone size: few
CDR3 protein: CASSLGMGRGETNYGYTF
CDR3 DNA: TGTGCCAGCAGCTTGGGGATGGGTAGGGGGGAGACTAACTATGGCTACACCTTC

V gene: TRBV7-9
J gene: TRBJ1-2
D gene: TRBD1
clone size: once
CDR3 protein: CASRSAGGENGYTF
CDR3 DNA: TGTGCCAGCAGGTCGGCAGGGGGCGAAAATGGCTACACCTTC